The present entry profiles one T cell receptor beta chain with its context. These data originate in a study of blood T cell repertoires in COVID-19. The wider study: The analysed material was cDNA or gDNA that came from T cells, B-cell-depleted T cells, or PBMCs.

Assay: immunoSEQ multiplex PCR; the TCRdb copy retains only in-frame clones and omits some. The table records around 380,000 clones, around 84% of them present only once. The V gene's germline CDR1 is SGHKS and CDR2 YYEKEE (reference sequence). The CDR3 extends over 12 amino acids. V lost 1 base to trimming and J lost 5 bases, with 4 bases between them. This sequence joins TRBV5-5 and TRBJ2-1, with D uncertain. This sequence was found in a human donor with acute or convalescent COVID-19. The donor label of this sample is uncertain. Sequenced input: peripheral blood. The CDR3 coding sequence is TGTGCCAGCAGCTTGACAGACAATGAGCAGTTCTTC. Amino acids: CASSLTDNEQFF.